Listed here are 30 T cell receptor beta chains from one sample, sequenced in a study of T cell responses to AZD1222 COVID-19 vaccine. Profiling relied on immunoSEQ multiplex PCR, and the TCRdb table lists in-frame clones only, not all of them. The sample carries about 100,000 clones, over 75% recorded once. This specimen was peripheral blood, taken on day 0 of MenACWY control vaccination. Source of these receptors: an adult in good health.

The rearrangement links TRBV6-5 to TRBJ1-4; D might be TRBD1 (5 bases). This CDR3 is built from 14 residues. Germline CDR1 reads MNHEY; CDR2 reads SVGAGI. V dropped 6 bases and J dropped 4 bases, with 12 bases sitting between them. CDR3 region: CASRPGQVNEKLFF. The CDR3 region has the DNA TGTGCCAGCAGACCGGGGCAGGTTAATGAAAAACTGTTTTTT.

The J gene is TRBJ2-7, the V gene TRBV7-2; D ambiguous. The CDR3 is made up of 16 amino acids. CDR1 and CDR2 (germline): SGHTA, FQGNSA. V lost 1 base and J 3 bases, leaving 16 bases between the germline ends. Here the CDR3 reads CASSLGPSVQFYEQYF. The DNA of the CDR3 is TGTGCCAGCAGCTTAGGGCCCTCAGTCCAATTCTACGAGCAGTACTTC.

The chain links TRBV5-4 to TRBJ1-3, with D possibly being TRBD1 (5 bases). CDR1 is SGHNT, CDR2 YYREEE, per germline (reference sequence). The CDR3 sequence is 14 residues long. The germline V and J ends were trimmed by 5 bases and 4 bases, with 13 bases remaining between them. In DNA form, the CDR3 reads TGTGCCAGCAGGCCCATGGGGCAGGGAAACACCATATATTTT. Protein sequence: CASRPMGQGNTIYF.

V and J are TRBV7-2 and TRBJ2-5, with unresolved D. The CDR3 sequence is 14 residues long. Germline V gives CDR1 SGHTA, CDR2 FQGNSA. The V and J ends lost 1 base and 0 bases respectively, with 6 bases between them. The CDR3 loop is CASSLGRHQETQYF. The CDR3 coding sequence is TGTGCCAGCAGCTTAGGGCGGCACCAAGAGACCCAGTACTTC.

DNA for the CDR3: TGTGCCAGCAGCCGGACTGGAAACACTGAAGCTTTCTTT. It encodes CASSRTGNTEAFF. The chain joins TRBV7-2 to TRBJ1-1; D is unresolved. The germline gives CDR1 SGHTA, CDR2 FQGNSA. Trimming cost V 5 bases and J 2 bases, with 9 bases left between them. CDR3 length: 13 residues.

The chain is built from TRBV2 and TRBJ2-7; no definite D call. The CDR3 totals 12 residues. The germline V gene encodes CDR1 SNHLY and CDR2 FYNNEI. The V gene lost 2 bases and the J gene lost 1 base, with 3 bases spanning the gap. CDR3 in DNA: TGTGCCAGCAGTGAACGTTCCTACGAGCAGTACTTC. Translating gives CASSERSYEQYF.

The genes are TRBV28 and TRBJ1-3, with 10 bases fitting TRBD1. This CDR3 has 12 residues. V lost 8 bases and J lost 11; bases outside the gene matches: 6. Germline assignment: CDR1 MDHEN and CDR2 SYDVKM. CDR3 sequence reads: CASWDRGSSIYF. The CDR3 DNA reads TGTGCCAGCTGGGACAGGGGCTCTTCCATATATTTT.

As DNA, the CDR3 is TGTGCCAGCAGGGACCTCTCGAACACCGGGGAGCTGTTTTTT. This codes for CASRDLSNTGELFF. The rearrangement uses TRBV2 and TRBJ2-2; the D is unclear. Germline CDR1 reads SNHLY; CDR2 reads FYNNEI. The CDR3 consists of 14 residues. Between the trimmed V and J ends, which lost 6 bases and 0 bases, there was a span of 8 bases.

The chain has TRBV30 and TRBJ1-5; TRBD1 matches at 9 bases. Germline CDR1 is GTSNPN and CDR2 is SVGIG (reference sequence). There are 14 residues in the CDR3. V trimming: 0 bases; J trimming: 5 bases; junction bases outside the gene matches: 2. CDR3 loop: CAWSVGQGHQPQHF. The CDR3 DNA follows: TGTGCCTGGAGTGTCGGACAGGGGCATCAGCCCCAGCATTTT.

The V gene is TRBV30, the J gene TRBJ2-1; D not resolved. In germline, CDR1 is GTSNPN, CDR2 SVGIG (reference sequence). This CDR3 spans 11 amino acids. V was pared by 2 bases and J by 8 bases, with 7 bases between. The CDR3 region has the DNA TGTGCCTGGAGTAGAAGGGATGAGCAGTTCTTC. This codes for CAWSRRDEQFF.

The V and J genes are TRBV24-1 and TRBJ2-3; 10 bases fit TRBD1. The CDR3 runs to 17 residues. CDR1 is KGHDR and CDR2 is SFDVKD in the germline V gene. Trimming removed 2 bases from V and 1 base from J; junction bases left unmatched: 5. The DNA of the CDR3 is TGTGCCACCAGTGATTATACCGGGACAGGGGGCACAGATACGCAGTATTTT. Its translation is CATSDYTGTGGTDTQYF.

The chain recombines TRBV5-4 with TRBJ2-7, with no clear D. V was trimmed by 4 bases and J by 1 base, leaving 9 bases between them. Germline CDR1 and CDR2: SGHNT and YYREEE (reference sequence). This CDR3 is built from 13 residues. CDR3 in amino acids: CASSTTHSYEQYF. CDR3 in DNA: TGTGCCAGCAGCACCACTCATTCCTACGAGCAGTACTTC.

This clone is a singleton in its sample. This rearrangement joins TRBV5-1 to TRBJ1-6, with D possibly being TRBD1 (5 bases). CDR1 is SGHRS and CDR2 is YFSETQ in the germline V gene. The germline V and J ends were trimmed by 0 bases and 9 bases, with 13 bases remaining between them. The length of the CDR3 is 15 residues. CDR3 in DNA: TGCGCCAGCAGCTTGGAGGGGCAGTTTGTTTCACCCCTCCACTTT. Translated, it gives CASSLEGQFVSPLHF.

The rearrangement uses TRBV6-2 or TRBV6-3 and TRBJ2-2, with a tentative D call TRBD2 (6 bases). The CDR3 spans 17 residues. Germline V gene data show CDR1 as MNHEY and CDR2 as SVGEGT. V was shortened by 4 bases and J by 6 bases, with 21 bases between the two germline ends. The CDR3, as DNA: TGTGCCAGCAGTTCCCGACCTCTAACCGGGGAGGCCGGGGAGCTGTTTTTT. Translated, it gives CASSSRPLTGEAGELFF.

V and J are TRBV5-1 and TRBJ1-2; no firm D call. The CDR3 spans 12 residues. V dropped 3 bases and J dropped 8 bases, with 11 bases sitting between them. In germline, CDR1 is SGHRS, CDR2 YFSETQ. The DNA of the CDR3 is TGCGCCAGCAGCTCTGCCCCGGGGGGCTACACCTTC. Translated: CASSSAPGGYTF.

V gene TRBV2 combines with J gene TRBJ2-3; D unresolved. V was shortened by 4 bases and J by 2 bases, with 13 bases between the two germline ends. This CDR3 is 15 amino acids long. The germline V gene has CDR1 SNHLY and CDR2 FYNNEI. CDR3 bases: TGTGCCAGCAGTGGAGGAGATAAGCACACAGATACGCAGTATTTT. Translating gives CASSGGDKHTDTQYF.

J is TRBJ2-5 and V is TRBV6-2 or TRBV6-3; D possibly uses TRBD1 or TRBD2 (7 bases each). The CDR3 loop spans 15 amino acids. With 6 bases removed from V and 9 bases from J, the gap between germline ends came to 23 bases. The germline CDR1 and CDR2 sequences are MNHEY and SVGEGT. CDR3 loop: CASSPGGGPRGSQYF. DNA of the CDR3: TGTGCCAGCAGCCCAGGGGGGGGTCCCCGAGGGTCCCAGTACTTC.

This sequence joins TRBV6-4 and TRBJ1-5, with D possibly TRBD1 on 5 matching bases. From germline, CDR1 is MRHNA and CDR2 SNTAGT. V was shortened by 6 bases and J by 0 bases, with 12 bases between the two germline ends. The CDR3 has 15 residues. CDR3 sequence: CASRRGRDSNQPQHF. The CDR3 coding sequence is TGTGCCAGCAGGAGGGGACGAGATAGCAATCAGCCCCAGCATTTT.

The chain is built from TRBV3-1 (or the pseudogene TRBV3-2) and TRBJ2-3; 10 bases agree with TRBD2. Germline assignment: CDR1 LGHDT and CDR2 YNNKEL (reference sequence). This CDR3 has 16 residues. The junction had 7 bases not matched to a gene; V was cut back by 1 base and J by 6 bases. CDR3 residues: CASSQAGAGGLDTQYF. CDR3 nucleotides: TGTGCCAGCAGCCAAGCTGGAGCGGGAGGGCTGGATACGCAGTATTTT.

The chain uses TRBV6-5 and TRBJ1-5; 8 bases fit TRBD1. V was pared by 6 bases and J by 3 bases, with 7 bases of the junction left unmatched. CDR3 size: 15 residues. The germline V gene has CDR1 MNHEY and CDR2 SVGAGI. CDR3 region: CASRPQGANNQPQHF. The CDR3 DNA sequence: TGTGCCAGCAGGCCTCAGGGGGCCAACAATCAGCCCCAGCATTTT.

This chain uses TRBV2 with TRBJ2-5; D unclear. Germline CDR1 SNHLY, CDR2 FYNNEI. CDR3 size: 14 residues. V lost 3 bases to trimming and J lost 3 bases, with 11 bases between them. The CDR3 here is CASSELGNKETQYF. The CDR3, as DNA: TGTGCCAGCAGTGAGTTAGGAAACAAAGAGACCCAGTACTTC.

The rearrangement joins TRBV18 to TRBJ1-2; maybe TRBD1 (6 bases). There are 12 residues in the CDR3. Per germline, CDR1 KGHSH and CDR2 LQKENI. The V gene lost 3 bases and the J gene lost 8 bases, with 10 bases spanning the gap. The CDR3 protein is CASSPMGGGYTF. CDR3 nucleotide sequence: TGTGCCAGCTCACCTATGGGGGGCGGCTACACCTTC.

This clone turned up a few times. The chain links TRBV11-3 to TRBJ1-5; TRBD1 matches 7 bases. The CDR3 extends over 16 amino acids. In germline, CDR1 is SGHNT, CDR2 YENEEA. The ends lost 8 bases at V and 0 bases at J; junction bases unmatched: 10. The CDR3 loop is CASPPGTENSNQPQHF. DNA of the CDR3: TGTGCCAGCCCCCCCGGGACAGAAAATAGCAATCAGCCCCAGCATTTT.

The chain joins TRBV18 to TRBJ2-5; 8 nucleotides align to TRBD1. The V gene's germline CDR1 is KGHSH and CDR2 LQKENI. Unmatched junction bases numbered 1, after V lost 2 bases and J lost 5 bases. The CDR3 is made up of 13 amino acids. CDR3 coding DNA: TGTGCCAGCTCACCAAGACAGGGGGAGACCCAGTACTTC. It yields the protein CASSPRQGETQYF.

The chain has TRBV9 and TRBJ1-3, with TRBD1 identical over 8 bases. CDR3 length: 16 amino acids. With V trimmed by 0 bases and J by 4 bases, 6 bases remained unmatched. Germline V gene sequence: CDR1 SGDLS, CDR2 YYNGEE. The CDR3 loop reads CASSVAVGTGGNTIYF. For the CDR3, the DNA is TGTGCCAGCAGCGTAGCGGTTGGGACAGGAGGAAACACCATATATTTT.

The rearrangement joins TRBV18 to TRBJ2-7; 8 nucleotides line up with TRBD2. CDR3 length: 14 amino acids. V lost 2 bases, J lost 0 bases, and 0 bases stayed unmatched. The V gene's germline CDR1 is KGHSH and CDR2 LQKENI. The CDR3, as DNA: TGTGCCAGCTCACCAACTAGCGGCTCCTACGAGCAGTACTTC. Translated, it gives CASSPTSGSYEQYF.

This chain links TRBV11-2 with TRBJ2-1; TRBD2 matches at 8 bases. Germline-derived CDR1 and CDR2 are SGHAT and FQNNGV. The CDR3 contains 15 residues. V shed 7 bases and J 4 bases; nucleotides not matched to a gene: 9. For the CDR3, the DNA is TGTGCCAGCACCCCCGGGGGGGCTATTTACAATGAGCAGTTCTTC. It specifies CASTPGGAIYNEQFF. Filled out from reference TRBV11-2 and TRBJ2-1, the complete variable domain reads EAGVAQSPRYKIIEKRQSVAFWCNPISGHATLYWYQQILGQGPKLLIQFQNNGVVDDSQLPKDRFSAERLKGVDSTLKIQPAKLEDSAVYLCASTPGGAIYNEQFFGPGTRLTVL.

This sequence joins TRBV25-1 and TRBJ1-1; no firm D call. CDR1 MGHDK and CDR2 SYGVNS come from the germline V gene. This CDR3 spans 14 amino acids. Trimming left V 2 bases short and J 3 bases short, with 10 bases between. For the CDR3, the DNA is TGTGCCAGCAGTGAAACGGGTAGCCACACTGAAGCTTTCTTT. It encodes CASSETGSHTEAFF.

This chain joins TRBV27 and TRBJ2-7; 9 bases map to TRBD1. Germline assignment: CDR1 MNHEY and CDR2 SMNVEV (reference sequence). The V gene end was trimmed by 6 bases and the J gene end by 5 bases; junction bases not matched to a gene: 8. There are 14 residues in the CDR3. CDR3 loop: CASRRTGEGDEQYF. CDR3 bases: TGTGCCAGCAGAAGGACAGGGGAGGGGGACGAGCAGTACTTC.

The rearrangement links TRBV5-1 to TRBJ1-2; TRBD1 is a possible D gene (6 bases). Germline V CDR1 and CDR2: SGHRS, YFSETQ. V shed 0 bases and J shed 0 bases, with 12 bases lying between them. The CDR3 consists of 16 residues. The CDR3, as DNA: TGCGCCAGCAGCTTGGCTGGACAGACTACTAACTATGGCTACACCTTC. It is translated as CASSLAGQTTNYGYTF.